This T cell receptor (beta chain) originates from a study of PD-L1 blockade in urothelial cancer. About the study: Male patients with bladder-origin urothelial cancer numbered twenty-five of 29. Timepoints chosen for blood analysis were 3 weeks (second dose) and 6 weeks after treatment start. Per blood sample, T cells had a median of roughly 150,000. Overall study findings and caveats: A below-median TCR clonality in blood before treatment predicted better survival.

The assay was immunoSEQ multiplex PCR, and TCRdb's table has in-frame clones only and misses some. The sample records around 30,000 clones, around 86% being singletons. A note on this clone: What it binds is unknown.

J gave up 7 bases and V 5 bases, and 8 bases lay outside the gene matches. The CDR3 consists of 14 residues. Germline-derived CDR1 and CDR2 are MNHEY and SVGAGI. The chain is built from TRBV6-5 and TRBJ2-1; TRBD1 agrees at 7 bases. This sequence originates from a man aged 45-65 years with urothelial cancer. This material consisted of PBMCs, taken around atezolizumab (anti-PD-L1) treatment. CDR3 in amino acids: CASSRDRAQNEQFF. Written as DNA, the CDR3 is TGTGCCAGCAGTCGCGACAGGGCGCAGAATGAGCAGTTCTTC.